These 3 T cell receptor beta chains were sequenced from one sample in a study of molecular identifiers for immune sequencing clone quantification. From the PCR reads, TCRdb called clonotypes with MiXCR, one entry per CDR3 protein. The repertoire has some 91,000 distinct CDR3 sequences, roughly a quarter of them found once; the top ten carry more than 0.8%. What was sequenced was naive CD8+ T cells from blood, with Jurkat cell RNA spiked in. Subset meaning: FACS-sorted CD8+CD4-CCR7+CD45RA+ naive T cells. The receptors were sampled from a human donor in good health. Some libraries in this study had Jurkat cell RNA spiked in.

This clonotype was recorded at least ten times. The chain couples TRBV12-3 or TRBV12-4 to TRBJ2-3, with D possibly matching TRBD1 (5 bases). CDR3 length: 15 residues. With 4 bases removed from V and 2 bases from J, the gap between germline ends came to 13 bases. CDR3 residues: CASSWTRRLTDTQYF. The CDR3 DNA reads as TGTGCCAGCAGTTGGACACGCCGCCTCACAGATACGCAGTATTTT.

As concerns this clonotype: This may be a read error: a much more frequent sequence differs by one nucleotide. The chain has TRBV9 and TRBJ1-1; D is unclear. The germline V gene has CDR1 SGDLS and CDR2 YYNGEE. The CDR3 runs to 13 residues. V dropped 0 bases and J dropped 3 bases, with 6 bases sitting between them. The CDR3 coding sequence is TGTGCCAGCAGCGTAGTAGGGTACACTGAAGCTTTCTTT. Translating it yields CASSVVGYTEAFF.

This clonotype was observed at least ten times. The chain employs TRBV7-7 and TRBJ2-5, with TRBD2 identical over 13 bases. The V gene end was trimmed by 2 bases and the J gene end by 4 bases; junction bases not matched to a gene: 10. The germline V gene encodes CDR1 SSHAT and CDR2 FNYEAQ (reference sequence). The CDR3 is made up of 18 amino acids. CDR3 residues: CASSLRTSGGAIIETQYF. CDR3 bases: TGTGCCAGCAGCTTAAGGACTAGCGGGGGAGCAATAATAGAGACCCAGTACTTC.